There are a few counts of the clone carrying this T cell receptor beta chain. The sample belongs to a study of OX40 agonist ivuxolimab in advanced cancers. For the study at large: In this cohort, patients received ivuxolimab, an agonistic anti-OX40 (CD134) antibody. Six ivuxolimab dose levels, 0.01 to 10 mg/kg, were given intravenously every 2 weeks. Partial responses were achieved by three patients, of whom one had hepatocellular carcinoma and two had cutaneous melanoma. Prior anti-PD-1, anti-PD-L1 or anti-CTLA-4 therapy did not bar entry, and more than 35% had some.

CDR3 size: 12 residues. Between the trimmed V and J ends, which lost 2 bases and 0 bases, there was a span of 1 base. In germline, CDR1 is MDHEN, CDR2 SYDVKM. The table came from immunoSEQ multiplex PCR; TCRdb's copy has only in-frame clones and leaves some out. The sample shows over 50,000 clones, roughly 82% of them seen only once. This sequence joins TRBV28 and TRBJ1-1; D is uncertain. The sequencing used CD4+ or CD8+ T cells sorted from blood, collected in a trial of the OX40 agonist ivuxolimab. This receptor was obtained from an adult with an advanced solid tumor such as melanoma, head and neck, liver or kidney cancer. CDR3 nucleotide sequence: TGTGCCAGCAGTTTAGTGAACACTGAAGCTTTCTTT. This gives the protein CASSLVNTEAFF.